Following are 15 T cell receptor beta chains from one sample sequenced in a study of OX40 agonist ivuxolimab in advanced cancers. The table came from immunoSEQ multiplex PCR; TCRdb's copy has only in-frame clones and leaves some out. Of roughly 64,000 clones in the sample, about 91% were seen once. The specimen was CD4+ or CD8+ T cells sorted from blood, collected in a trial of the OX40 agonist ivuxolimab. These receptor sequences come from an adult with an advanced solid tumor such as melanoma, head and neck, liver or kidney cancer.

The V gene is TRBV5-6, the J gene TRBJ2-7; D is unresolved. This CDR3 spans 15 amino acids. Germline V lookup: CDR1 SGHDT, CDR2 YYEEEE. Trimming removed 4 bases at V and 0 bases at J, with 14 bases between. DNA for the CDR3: TGTGCCAGCAGCCGCGCGGATTGGAGCTCCTACGAGCAGTACTTC. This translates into CASSRADWSSYEQYF.

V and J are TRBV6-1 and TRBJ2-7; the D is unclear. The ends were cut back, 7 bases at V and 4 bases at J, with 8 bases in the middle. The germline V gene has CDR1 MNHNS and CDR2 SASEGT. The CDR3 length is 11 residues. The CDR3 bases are TGTGCCAGCAAGGTCCGATACGAGCAGTACTTC. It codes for CASKVRYEQYF.

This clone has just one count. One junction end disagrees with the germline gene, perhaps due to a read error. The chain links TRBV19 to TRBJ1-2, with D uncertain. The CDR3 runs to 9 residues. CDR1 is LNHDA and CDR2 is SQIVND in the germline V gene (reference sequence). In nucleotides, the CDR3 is TGTGCCACCGGGATCCCGGGTTCCTTC. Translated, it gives CATGIPGSF.

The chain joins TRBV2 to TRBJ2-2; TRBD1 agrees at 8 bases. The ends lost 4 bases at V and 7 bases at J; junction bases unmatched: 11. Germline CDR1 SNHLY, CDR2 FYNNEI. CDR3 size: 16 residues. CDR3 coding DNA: TGTGCCAGCAGTGGGAAGGGCAGGGGGCTAGTCGGGGAGCTGTTTTTT. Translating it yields CASSGKGRGLVGELFF. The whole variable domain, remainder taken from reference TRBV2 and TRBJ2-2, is EPEVTQTPSHQVTQMGQEVILRCVPISNHLYFYWYRQILGQKVEFLVSFYNNEISEKSEIFDDQFSVERPDGSNFTLKIRSTKLEDSAMYFCASSGKGRGLVGELFFGEGSRLTVL.

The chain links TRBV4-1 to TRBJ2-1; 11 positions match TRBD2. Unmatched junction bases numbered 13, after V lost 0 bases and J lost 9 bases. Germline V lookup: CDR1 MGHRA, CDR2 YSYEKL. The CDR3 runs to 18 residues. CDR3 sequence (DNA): TGCGCCAGCAGCCAAGATGTAGCGGGAGGGTACCTAGGTGCTGAGCAGTTCTTC. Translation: CASSQDVAGGYLGAEQFF.

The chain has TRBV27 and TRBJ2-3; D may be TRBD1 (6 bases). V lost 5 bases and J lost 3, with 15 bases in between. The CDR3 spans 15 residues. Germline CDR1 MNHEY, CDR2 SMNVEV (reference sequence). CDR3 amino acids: CASSLGGLRTDTQYF. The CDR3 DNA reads TGTGCCAGCAGTCTAGGGGGTCTAAGAACAGATACGCAGTATTTT.

This chain's CDR3 is CASSFGASRWNEQFF. In DNA form, the CDR3 reads TGTGCCAGCAGTTTTGGTGCGAGCAGGTGGAATGAGCAGTTCTTC. The chain joins TRBV28 to TRBJ2-1; D gene uncertain. In germline, CDR1 is MDHEN, CDR2 SYDVKM. Deletions cut 3 bases from V and 7 bases from J, with 16 bases between. This CDR3 is built from 15 residues.

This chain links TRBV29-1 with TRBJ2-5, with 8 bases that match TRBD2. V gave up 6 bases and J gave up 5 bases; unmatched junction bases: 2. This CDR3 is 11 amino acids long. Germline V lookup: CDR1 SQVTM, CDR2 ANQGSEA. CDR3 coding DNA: TGCAGCGTGACTAGCGTGGAGACCCAGTACTTC. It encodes CSVTSVETQYF.

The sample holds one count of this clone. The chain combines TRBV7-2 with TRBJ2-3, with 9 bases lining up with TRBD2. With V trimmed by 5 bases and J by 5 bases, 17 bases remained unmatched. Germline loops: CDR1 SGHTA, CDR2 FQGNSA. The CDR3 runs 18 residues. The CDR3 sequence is CASSPLGSGRFTQDTQYF. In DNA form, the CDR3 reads TGTGCCAGCAGCCCCCTAGGGAGCGGGAGGTTCACACAAGATACGCAGTATTTT.

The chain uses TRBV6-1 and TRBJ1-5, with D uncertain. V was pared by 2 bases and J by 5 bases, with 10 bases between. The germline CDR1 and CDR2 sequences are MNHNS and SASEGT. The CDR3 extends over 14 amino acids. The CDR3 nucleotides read TGTGCCAGCAGTGAATTGACGGCGTATCAGCCCCAGCATTTT. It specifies CASSELTAYQPQHF.

In DNA, the CDR3 is TGTGCCTGGAGGGGTCAAGTTGGGGGTTGGACTGAAGCTTTCTTT. This encodes CAWRGQVGGWTEAFF. This chain joins TRBV30 and TRBJ1-1; D might be TRBD1 (5 bases). CDR3 length: 15 residues. Looked up from germline, CDR1 is GTSNPN and CDR2 is SVGIG (reference sequence). Trimming took 3 bases from V and 5 from J, leaving 19 bases between them.

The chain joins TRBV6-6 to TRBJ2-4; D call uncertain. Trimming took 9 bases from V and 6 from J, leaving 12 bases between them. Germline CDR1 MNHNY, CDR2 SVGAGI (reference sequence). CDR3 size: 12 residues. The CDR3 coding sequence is TGTGCCAGTAACCTCGGCACAAACATTCAGTACTTC. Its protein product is CASNLGTNIQYF.

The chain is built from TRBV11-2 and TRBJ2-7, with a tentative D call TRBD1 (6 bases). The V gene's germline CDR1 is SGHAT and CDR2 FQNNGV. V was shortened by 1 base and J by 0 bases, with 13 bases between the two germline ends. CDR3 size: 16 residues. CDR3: CASSLGRQDRSYEQYF. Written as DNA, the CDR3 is TGTGCCAGCAGCTTAGGGAGACAGGATCGCTCCTACGAGCAGTACTTC.

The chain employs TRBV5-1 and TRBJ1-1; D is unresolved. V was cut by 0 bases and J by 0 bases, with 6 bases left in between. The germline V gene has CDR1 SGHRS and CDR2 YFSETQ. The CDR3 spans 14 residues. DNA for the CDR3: TGCGCCAGCAGCTTGGCCAACCTGAACACTGAAGCTTTCTTT. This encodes CASSLANLNTEAFF.

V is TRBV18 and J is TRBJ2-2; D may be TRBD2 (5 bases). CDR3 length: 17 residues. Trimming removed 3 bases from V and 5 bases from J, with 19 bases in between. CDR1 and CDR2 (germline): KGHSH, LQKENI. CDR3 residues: CASSPYTGGSATGELFF. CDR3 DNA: TGTGCCAGCTCACCCTACACTGGTGGGAGTGCGACCGGGGAGCTGTTTTTT.